This T cell receptor beta chain was sequenced during a study of T cell responses to AZD1222 COVID-19 vaccine. The sample holds one count of this clone. Germline V CDR1 and CDR2: LGHDT, YNNKEL (reference sequence). The ends were cut back, 0 bases at V and 8 bases at J, with 11 bases in the middle. This CDR3 is built from 14 residues. Libraries were prepared by immunoSEQ multiplex PCR; TCRdb keeps only in-frame clonotypes and omits some of them. The data show under 150,000 clones, approximately 93% seen once. The receptor comes from an adult in good health. The sample in question was peripheral blood, obtained on day 0 of AZD1222 vaccination. This sequence joins TRBV3-1 (or the pseudogene TRBV3-2) and TRBJ2-1, with D perhaps matching TRBD2 (5 bases). The CDR3 is CASSQEGGSHEQFF. CDR3 bases: TGTGCCAGCAGCCAAGAAGGAGGATCCCATGAGCAGTTCTTC.